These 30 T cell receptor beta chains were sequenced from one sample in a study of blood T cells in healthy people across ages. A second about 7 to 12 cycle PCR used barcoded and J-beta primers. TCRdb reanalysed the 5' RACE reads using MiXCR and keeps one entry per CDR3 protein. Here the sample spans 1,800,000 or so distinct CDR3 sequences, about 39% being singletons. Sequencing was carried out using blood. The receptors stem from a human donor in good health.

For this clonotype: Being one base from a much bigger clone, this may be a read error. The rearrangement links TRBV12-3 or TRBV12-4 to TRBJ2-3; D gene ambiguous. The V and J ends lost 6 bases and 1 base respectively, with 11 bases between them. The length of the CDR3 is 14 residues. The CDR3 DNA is TGTGCCAGCAGCCTTACAGAGCGCACAGATACGCAGTATTTT. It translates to CASSLTERTDTQYF.

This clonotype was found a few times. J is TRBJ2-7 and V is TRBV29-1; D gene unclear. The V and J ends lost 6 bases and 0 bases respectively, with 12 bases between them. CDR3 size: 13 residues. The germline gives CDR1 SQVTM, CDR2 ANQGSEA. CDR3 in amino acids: CSVWYEDSYEQYF. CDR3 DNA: TGCAGCGTGTGGTATGAAGACTCCTACGAGCAGTACTTC.

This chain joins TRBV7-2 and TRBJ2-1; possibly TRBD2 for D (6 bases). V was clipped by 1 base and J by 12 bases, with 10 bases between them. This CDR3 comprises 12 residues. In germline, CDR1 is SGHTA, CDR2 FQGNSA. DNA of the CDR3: TGTGCCAGCAGCTTAGAGGGAGGATTGCAGTTCTTC. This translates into CASSLEGGLQFF. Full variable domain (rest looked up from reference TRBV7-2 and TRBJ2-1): GAGVSQSPSNKVTEKGKDVELRCDPISGHTALYWYRQSLGQGLEFLIYFQGNSAPDKSGLPSDRFSAERTGGSVSTLTIQRTQQEDSAVYLCASSLEGGLQFFGPGTRLTVL.

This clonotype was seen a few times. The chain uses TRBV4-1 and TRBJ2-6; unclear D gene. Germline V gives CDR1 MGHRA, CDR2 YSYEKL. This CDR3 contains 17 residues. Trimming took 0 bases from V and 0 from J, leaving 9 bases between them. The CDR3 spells CASSQDWSLSGANVLTF. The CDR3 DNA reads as TGCGCCAGCAGCCAAGATTGGAGTCTCTCTGGGGCCAACGTCCTGACTTTC.

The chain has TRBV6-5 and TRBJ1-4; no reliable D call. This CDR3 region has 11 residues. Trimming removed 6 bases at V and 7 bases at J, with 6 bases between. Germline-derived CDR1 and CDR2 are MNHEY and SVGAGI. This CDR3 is CASRSVEKLFF. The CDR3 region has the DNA TGTGCCAGCAGATCGGTTGAAAAACTGTTTTTT.

The CDR3 loop reads CASNGDRGPDESYNEQFF. In nucleotides, the CDR3 is TGTGCCAGCAATGGGGACAGGGGACCCGATGAATCCTACAATGAGCAGTTCTTC. V and J are TRBV28 and TRBJ2-1; TRBD1 agrees at 10 bases. The CDR3 extends over 18 amino acids. Germline V CDR1 and CDR2: MDHEN, SYDVKM. The V segment lost 7 bases and the J segment 1 base; nucleotides outside the gene matches: 13.

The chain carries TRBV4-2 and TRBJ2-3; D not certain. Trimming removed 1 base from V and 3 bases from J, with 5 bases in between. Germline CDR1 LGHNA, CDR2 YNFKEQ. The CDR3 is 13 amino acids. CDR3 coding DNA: TGTGCCAGCAGCCAAGTAACGACAGATACGCAGTATTTT. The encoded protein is CASSQVTTDTQYF.

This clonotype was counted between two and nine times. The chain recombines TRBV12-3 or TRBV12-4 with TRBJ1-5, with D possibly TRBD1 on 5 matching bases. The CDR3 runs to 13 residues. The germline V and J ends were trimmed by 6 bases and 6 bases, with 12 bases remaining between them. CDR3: CASSGHGRQPQHF. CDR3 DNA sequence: TGTGCCAGCAGCGGACATGGTCGTCAGCCCCAGCATTTT.

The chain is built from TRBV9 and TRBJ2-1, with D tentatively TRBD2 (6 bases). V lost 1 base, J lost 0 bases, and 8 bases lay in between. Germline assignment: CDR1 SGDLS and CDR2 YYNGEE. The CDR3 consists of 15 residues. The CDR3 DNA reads TGTGCCAGCAGCGTATGGGGGGACTCCTACAATGAGCAGTTCTTC. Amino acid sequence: CASSVWGDSYNEQFF.

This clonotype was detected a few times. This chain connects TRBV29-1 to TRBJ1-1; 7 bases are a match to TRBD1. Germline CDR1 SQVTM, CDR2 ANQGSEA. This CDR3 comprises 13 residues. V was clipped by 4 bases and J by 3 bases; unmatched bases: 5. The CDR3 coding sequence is TGCAGCGTTGTTCGGGACAGCTACACTGAAGCTTTCTTT. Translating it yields CSVVRDSYTEAFF.

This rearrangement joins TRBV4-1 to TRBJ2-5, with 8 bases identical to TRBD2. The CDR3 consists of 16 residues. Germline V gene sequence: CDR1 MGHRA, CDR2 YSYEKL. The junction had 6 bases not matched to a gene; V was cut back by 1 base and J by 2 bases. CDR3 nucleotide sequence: TGCGCCAGCAGCCAAGGGGCAACTAGCGGTCAAGAGACCCAGTACTTC. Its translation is CASSQGATSGQETQYF.

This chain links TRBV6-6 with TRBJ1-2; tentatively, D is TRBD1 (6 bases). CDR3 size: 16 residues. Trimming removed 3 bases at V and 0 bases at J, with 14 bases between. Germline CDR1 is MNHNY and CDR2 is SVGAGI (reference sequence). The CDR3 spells CASSYSGGASNYGYTF. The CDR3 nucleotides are TGTGCCAGCAGTTATTCGGGGGGGGCTTCTAACTATGGCTACACCTTC.

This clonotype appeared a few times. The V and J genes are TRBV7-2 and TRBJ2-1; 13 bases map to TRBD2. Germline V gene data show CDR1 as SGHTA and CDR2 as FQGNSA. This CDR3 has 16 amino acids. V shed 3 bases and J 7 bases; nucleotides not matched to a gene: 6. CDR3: CASSFRWTSGRNEQFF. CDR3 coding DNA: TGTGCCAGCAGCTTCAGATGGACTAGCGGGAGAAATGAGCAGTTCTTC.

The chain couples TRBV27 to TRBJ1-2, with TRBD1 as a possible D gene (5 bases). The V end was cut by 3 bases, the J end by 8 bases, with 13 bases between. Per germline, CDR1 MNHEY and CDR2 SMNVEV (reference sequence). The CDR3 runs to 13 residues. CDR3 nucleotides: TGTGCCAGCAGTTTTCAGGGCCCTGGGGGCTACACCTTC. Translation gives CASSFQGPGGYTF.

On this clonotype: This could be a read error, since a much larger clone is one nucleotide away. This CDR3 reads CASSLVGAGTTDTQYF. CDR3 DNA: TGCGCCAGCAGCCTCGTAGGGGCGGGGACCACAGATACGCAGTATTTT. The V and J genes are TRBV5-1 and TRBJ2-3, with D possibly being TRBD2 (6 bases). CDR1 is SGHRS and CDR2 is YFSETQ in the germline V gene. The V end was cut by 4 bases, the J end by 2 bases, with 17 bases between. This CDR3 has 16 residues.

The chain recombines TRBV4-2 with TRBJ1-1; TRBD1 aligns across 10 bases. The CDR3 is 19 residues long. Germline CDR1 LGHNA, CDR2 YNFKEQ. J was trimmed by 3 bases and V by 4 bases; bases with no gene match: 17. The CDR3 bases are TGTGCCAGCAGCCTTCACCCCGGGACAGGGGCTATTTTTGACACTGAAGCTTTCTTT. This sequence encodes CASSLHPGTGAIFDTEAFF.

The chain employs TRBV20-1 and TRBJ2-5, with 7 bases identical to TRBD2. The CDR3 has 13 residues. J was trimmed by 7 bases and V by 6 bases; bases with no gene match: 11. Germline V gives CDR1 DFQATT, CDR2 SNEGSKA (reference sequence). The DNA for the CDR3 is TGCAGTGCCAGCGGGATGGACGTGGGGACCCAGTACTTC. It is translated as CSASGMDVGTQYF.

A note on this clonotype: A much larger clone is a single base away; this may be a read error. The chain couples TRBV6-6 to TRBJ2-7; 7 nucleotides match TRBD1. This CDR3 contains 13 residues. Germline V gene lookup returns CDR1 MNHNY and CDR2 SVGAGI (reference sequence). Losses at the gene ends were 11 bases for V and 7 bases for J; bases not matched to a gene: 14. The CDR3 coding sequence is TGTGCCGGCCGTGGGACAGAGCCTTGGGAGCAGTACTTC. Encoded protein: CAGRGTEPWEQYF.

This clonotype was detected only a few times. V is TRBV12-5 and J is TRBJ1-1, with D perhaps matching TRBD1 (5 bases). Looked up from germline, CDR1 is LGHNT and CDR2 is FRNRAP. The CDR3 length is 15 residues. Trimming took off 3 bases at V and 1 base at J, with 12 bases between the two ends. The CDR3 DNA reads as TGTGCTAGTGGTTTCCAGGGAGGACAGAACACTGAAGCTTTCTTT. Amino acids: CASGFQGGQNTEAFF.

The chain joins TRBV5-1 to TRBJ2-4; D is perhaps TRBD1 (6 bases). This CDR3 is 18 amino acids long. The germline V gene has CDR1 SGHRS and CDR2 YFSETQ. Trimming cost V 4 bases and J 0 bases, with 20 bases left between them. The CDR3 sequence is CASSLKPPGDSAKNIQYF. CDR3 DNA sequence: TGCGCCAGCAGCCTGAAACCGCCAGGGGATTCAGCCAAAAACATTCAGTACTTC.

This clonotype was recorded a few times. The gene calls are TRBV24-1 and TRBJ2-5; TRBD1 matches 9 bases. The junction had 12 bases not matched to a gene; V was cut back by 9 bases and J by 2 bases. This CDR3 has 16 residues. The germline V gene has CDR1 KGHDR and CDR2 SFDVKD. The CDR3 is CATEQGQGRQQETQYF. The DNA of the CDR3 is TGTGCCACCGAACAAGGACAGGGGCGGCAACAAGAGACCCAGTACTTC.

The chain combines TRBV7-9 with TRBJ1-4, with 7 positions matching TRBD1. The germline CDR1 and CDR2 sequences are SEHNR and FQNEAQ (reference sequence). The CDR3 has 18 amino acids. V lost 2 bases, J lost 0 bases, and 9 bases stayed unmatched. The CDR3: CASSLWGQNLATNEKLFF. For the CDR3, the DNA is TGTGCCAGCAGCTTATGGGGACAGAACCTTGCAACTAATGAAAAACTGTTTTTT.

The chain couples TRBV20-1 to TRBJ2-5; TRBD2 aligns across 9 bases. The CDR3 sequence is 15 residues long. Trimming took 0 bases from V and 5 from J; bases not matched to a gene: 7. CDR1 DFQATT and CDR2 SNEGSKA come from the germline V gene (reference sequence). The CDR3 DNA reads TGCAGTGCTAGAGATCTGGGGCGGGGGGGTGAGACCCAGTACTTC. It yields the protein CSARDLGRGGETQYF.

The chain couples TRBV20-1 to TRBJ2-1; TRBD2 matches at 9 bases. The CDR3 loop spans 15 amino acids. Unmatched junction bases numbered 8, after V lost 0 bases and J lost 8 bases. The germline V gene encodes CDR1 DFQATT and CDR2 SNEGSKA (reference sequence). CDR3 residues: CSARDLAGMSHEQFF. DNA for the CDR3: TGCAGTGCTAGAGATCTAGCGGGAATGTCTCATGAGCAGTTCTTC.

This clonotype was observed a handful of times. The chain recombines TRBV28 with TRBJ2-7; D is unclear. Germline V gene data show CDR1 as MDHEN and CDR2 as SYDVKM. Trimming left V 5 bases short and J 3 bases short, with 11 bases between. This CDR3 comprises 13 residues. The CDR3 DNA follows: TGTGCCAGCAGTCTTCATCGCGACTACGAGCAGTACTTC. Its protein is CASSLHRDYEQYF.

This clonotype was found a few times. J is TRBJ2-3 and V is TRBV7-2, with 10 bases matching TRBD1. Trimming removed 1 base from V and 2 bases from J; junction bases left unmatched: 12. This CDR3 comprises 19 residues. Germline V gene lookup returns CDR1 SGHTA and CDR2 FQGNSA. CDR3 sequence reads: CASSLVGTGVGESTDTQYF. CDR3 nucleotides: TGTGCCAGCAGCTTAGTCGGGACAGGGGTTGGAGAATCCACAGATACGCAGTATTTT.

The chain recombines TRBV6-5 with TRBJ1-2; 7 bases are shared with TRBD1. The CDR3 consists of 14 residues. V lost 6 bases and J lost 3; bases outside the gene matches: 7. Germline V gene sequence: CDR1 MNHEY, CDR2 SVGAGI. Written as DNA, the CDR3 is TGTGCCAGCAGACGGACAGGCGGCTACTATGGCTACACCTTC. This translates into CASRRTGGYYGYTF.

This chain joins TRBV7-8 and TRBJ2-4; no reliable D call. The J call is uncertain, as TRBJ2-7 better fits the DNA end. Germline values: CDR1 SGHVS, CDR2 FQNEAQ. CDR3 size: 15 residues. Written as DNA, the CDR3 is TGTGCCAGCAGCCCTGGGGAAACTACACCCTACGAGCAGTACTTC. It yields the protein CASSPGETTPYEQYF.

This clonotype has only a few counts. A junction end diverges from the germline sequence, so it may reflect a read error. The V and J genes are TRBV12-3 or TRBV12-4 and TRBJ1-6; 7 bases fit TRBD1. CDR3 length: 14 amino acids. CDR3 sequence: CASNLGTANSPLHF. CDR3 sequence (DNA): TGTGCCAGCAATTTAGGGACAGCGAATTCACCCCTCCACTTT.

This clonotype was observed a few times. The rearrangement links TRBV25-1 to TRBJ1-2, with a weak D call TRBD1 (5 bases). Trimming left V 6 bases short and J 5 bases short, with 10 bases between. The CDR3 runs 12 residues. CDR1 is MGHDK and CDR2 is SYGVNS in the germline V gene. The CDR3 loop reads CASRLGGYGYTF. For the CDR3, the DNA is TGTGCCAGCAGACTCGGGGGTTATGGCTACACCTTC.